This T cell receptor (beta chain) was captured in a study of cytomegalovirus exposure and HLA in healthy donors. PCR involved 60 Vbeta and 13 Jbeta primers. Generated by immunoSEQ multiplex PCR, the TCRdb table keeps only in-frame clones and is missing some. The repertoire has some 200,000 clones, over 65% of them found once; the top ten carry 1.5% to 2%. V lost 2 bases and J 1 base, leaving 8 bases between the germline ends. The CDR3 is 14 residues long. Per the germline V gene, CDR1 is MNHEY and CDR2 is SMNVEV (reference sequence). As concerns this clone: The target antigen is unknown.

General study results and limits: Earlier analysis found most TCR beta V segments productive about 90% or about 30% of the time.

V usage is TRBV27 and J usage is TRBJ1-1, with a tentative D call TRBD1 (6 bases). This clonotype originated in a woman younger than 45 in good health and CMV-seronegative. Sequenced: PBMCs. DNA for the CDR3: TGTGCCAGCAGTTTACGGGGACAGAACACTGAAGCTTTCTTT. It codes for CASSLRGQNTEAFF.